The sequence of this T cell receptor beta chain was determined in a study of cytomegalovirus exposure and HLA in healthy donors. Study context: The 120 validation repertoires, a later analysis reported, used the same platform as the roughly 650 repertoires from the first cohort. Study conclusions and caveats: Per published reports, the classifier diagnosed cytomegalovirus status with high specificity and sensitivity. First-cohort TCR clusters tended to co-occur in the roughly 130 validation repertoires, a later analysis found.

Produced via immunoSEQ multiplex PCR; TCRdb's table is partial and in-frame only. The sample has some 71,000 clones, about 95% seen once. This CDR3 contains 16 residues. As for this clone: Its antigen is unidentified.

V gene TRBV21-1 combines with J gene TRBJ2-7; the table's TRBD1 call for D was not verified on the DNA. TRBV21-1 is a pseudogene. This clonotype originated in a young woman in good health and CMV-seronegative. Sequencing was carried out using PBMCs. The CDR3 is CASSLRQDTRGWEQYF. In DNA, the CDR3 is TGTGCCAGCAGTCTCCGTCAGGACACAAGGGGGTGGGAGCAGTACTTC.